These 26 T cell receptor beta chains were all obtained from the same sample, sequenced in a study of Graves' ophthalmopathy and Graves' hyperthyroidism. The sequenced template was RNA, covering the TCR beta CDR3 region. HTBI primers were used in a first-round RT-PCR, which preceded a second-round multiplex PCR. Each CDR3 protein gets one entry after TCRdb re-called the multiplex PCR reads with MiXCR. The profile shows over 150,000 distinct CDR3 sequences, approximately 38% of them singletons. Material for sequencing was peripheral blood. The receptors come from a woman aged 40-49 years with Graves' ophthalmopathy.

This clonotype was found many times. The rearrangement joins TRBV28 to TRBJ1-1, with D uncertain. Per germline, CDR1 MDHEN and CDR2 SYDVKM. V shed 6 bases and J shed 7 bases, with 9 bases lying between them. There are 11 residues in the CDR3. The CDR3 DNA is TGTGCCAGCAGATTCAACGGTGAAGCTTTCTTT. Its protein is CASRFNGEAFF.

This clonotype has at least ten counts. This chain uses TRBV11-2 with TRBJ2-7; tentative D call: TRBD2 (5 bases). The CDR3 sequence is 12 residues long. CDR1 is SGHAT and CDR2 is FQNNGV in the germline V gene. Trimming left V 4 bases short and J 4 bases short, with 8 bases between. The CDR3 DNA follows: TGTGCCAGCAGCTATACTAGTTACGAGCAGTACTTC. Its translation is CASSYTSYEQYF. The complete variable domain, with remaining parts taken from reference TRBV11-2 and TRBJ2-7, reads EAGVAQSPRYKIIEKRQSVAFWCNPISGHATLYWYQQILGQGPKLLIQFQNNGVVDDSQLPKDRFSAERLKGVDSTLKIQPAKLEDSAVYLCASSYTSYEQYFGPGTRLTVT.

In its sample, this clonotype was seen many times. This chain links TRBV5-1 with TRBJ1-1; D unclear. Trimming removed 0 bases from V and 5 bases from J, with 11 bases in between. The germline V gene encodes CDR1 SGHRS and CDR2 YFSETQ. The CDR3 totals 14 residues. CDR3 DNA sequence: TGCGCCAGCAGCTTGGCCGGGTTGGGGACTGAAGCTTTCTTT. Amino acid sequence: CASSLAGLGTEAFF.

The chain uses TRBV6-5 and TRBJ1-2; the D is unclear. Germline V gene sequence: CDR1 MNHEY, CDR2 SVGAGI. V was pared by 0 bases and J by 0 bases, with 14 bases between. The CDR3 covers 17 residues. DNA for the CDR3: TGTGCCAGCAGTTACTCGCCAGGTGGCCCTTCTAACTATGGCTACACCTTC. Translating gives CASSYSPGGPSNYGYTF.

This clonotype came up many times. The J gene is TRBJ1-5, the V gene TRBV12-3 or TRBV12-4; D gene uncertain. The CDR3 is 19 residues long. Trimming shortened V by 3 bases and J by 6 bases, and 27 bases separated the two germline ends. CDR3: CASSFLDLDSVSPLQPQHF. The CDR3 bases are TGTGCCAGCAGTTTCCTTGATTTAGACTCCGTAAGCCCCCTTCAGCCCCAGCATTTT.

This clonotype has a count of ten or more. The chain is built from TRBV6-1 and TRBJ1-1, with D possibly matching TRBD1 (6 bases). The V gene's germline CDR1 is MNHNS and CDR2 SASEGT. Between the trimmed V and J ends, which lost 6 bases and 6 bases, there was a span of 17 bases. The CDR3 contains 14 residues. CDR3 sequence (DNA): TGTGCCAGCAGCGGGGAACCAAAGGGGGCTGAAGCTTTCTTT. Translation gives CASSGEPKGAEAFF.

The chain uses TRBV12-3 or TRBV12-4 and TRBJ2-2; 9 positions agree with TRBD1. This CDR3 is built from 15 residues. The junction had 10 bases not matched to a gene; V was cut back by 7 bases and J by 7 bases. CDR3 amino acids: CASNLGQGEGGELFF. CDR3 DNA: TGTGCCAGCAACCTGGGACAGGGAGAGGGCGGGGAGCTGTTTTTT.

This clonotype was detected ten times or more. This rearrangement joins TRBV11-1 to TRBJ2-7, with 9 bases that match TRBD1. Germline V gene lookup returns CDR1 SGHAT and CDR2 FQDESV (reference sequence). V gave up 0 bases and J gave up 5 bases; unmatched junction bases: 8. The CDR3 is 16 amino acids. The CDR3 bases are TGTGCCAGCAGCTTAGCGTGGGACAGGGTTCCCCACGAGCAGTACTTC. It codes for CASSLAWDRVPHEQYF.

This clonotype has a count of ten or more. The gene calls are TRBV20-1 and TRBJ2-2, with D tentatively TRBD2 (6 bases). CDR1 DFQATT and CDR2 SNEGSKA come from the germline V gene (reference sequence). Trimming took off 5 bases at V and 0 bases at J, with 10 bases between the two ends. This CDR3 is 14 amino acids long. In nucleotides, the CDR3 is TGCAGTGCTGGGCTAGCGACGAACACCGGGGAGCTGTTTTTT. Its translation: CSAGLATNTGELFF.

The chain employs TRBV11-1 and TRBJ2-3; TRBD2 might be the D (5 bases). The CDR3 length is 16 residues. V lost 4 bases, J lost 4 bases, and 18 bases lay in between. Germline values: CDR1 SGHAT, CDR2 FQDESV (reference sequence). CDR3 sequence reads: CASSSGSGRDADTQYF. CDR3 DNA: TGTGCCAGCAGCTCCGGGTCGGGGAGAGACGCAGATACGCAGTATTTT.

The CDR3 sequence is CASSEGGERDIDEQYF. CDR3 coding DNA: TGTGCCAGCAGTGAAGGGGGCGAGCGGGACATCGACGAGCAGTACTTC. The chain couples TRBV2 to TRBJ2-7; a possible D gene is TRBD2 (7 bases). This CDR3 spans 16 amino acids. Germline lookup yields CDR1 SNHLY and CDR2 FYNNEI. The ends were cut back, 1 base at V and 5 bases at J, with 18 bases in the middle.

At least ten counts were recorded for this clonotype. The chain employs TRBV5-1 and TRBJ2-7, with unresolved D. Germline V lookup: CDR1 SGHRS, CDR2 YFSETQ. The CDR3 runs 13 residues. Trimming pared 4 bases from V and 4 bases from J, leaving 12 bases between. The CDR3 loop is CASSPAPGYEQYF. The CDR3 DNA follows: TGCGCCAGCAGCCCCGCCCCGGGTTACGAGCAGTACTTC. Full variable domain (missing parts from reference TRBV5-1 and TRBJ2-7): KAGVTQTPRYLIKTRGQQVTLSCSPISGHRSVSWYQQTPGQGLQFLFEYFSETQRNKGNFPGRFSGRQFSNSRSEMNVSTLELGDSALYLCASSPAPGYEQYFGPGTRLTVT.

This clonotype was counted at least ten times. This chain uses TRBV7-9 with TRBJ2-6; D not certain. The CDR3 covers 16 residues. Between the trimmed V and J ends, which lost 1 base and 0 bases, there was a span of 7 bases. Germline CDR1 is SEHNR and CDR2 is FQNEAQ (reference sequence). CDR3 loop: CASSLGVGSGANVLTF. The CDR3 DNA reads TGTGCCAGCAGCTTAGGAGTTGGCTCTGGGGCCAACGTCCTGACTTTC.

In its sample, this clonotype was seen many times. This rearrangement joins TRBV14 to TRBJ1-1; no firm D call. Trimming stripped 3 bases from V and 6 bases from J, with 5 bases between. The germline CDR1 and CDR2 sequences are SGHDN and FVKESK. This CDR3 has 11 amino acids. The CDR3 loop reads CASSQGAEAFF. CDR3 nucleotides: TGTGCCAGCAGCCAGGGAGCTGAAGCTTTCTTT.

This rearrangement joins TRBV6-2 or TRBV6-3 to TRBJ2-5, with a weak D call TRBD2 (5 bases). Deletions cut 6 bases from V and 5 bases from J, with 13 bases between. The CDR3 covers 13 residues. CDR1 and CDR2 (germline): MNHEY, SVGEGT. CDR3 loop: CASSFDPGETQYF. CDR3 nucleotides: TGTGCCAGCAGCTTCGACCCGGGGGAGACCCAGTACTTC.

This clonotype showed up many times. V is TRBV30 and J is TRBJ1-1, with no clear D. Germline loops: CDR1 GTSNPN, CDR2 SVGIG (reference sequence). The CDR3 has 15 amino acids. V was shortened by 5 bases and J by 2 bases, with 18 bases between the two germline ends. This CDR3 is CAWGPLRGENTEAFF. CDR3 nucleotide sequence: TGTGCCTGGGGGCCCCTACGCGGGGAAAACACTGAAGCTTTCTTT.

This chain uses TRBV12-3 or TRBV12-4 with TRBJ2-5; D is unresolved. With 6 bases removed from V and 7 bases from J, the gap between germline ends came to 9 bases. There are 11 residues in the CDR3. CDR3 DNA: TGTGCCAGCAGCGACACTGGGACCCAGTACTTC. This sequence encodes CASSDTGTQYF.

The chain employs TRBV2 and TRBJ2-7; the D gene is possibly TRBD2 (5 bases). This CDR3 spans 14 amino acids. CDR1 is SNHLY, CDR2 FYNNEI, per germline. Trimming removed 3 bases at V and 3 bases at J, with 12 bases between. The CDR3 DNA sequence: TGTGCCAGCAGTGATAGCGAGGGAGACTACGAGCAGTACTTC. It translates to CASSDSEGDYEQYF.

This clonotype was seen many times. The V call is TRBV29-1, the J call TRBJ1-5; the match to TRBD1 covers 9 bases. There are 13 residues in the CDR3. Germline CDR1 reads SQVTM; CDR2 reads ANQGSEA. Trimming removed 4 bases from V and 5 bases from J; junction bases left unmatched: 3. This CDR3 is CSVGTGGDQPQHF. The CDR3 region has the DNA TGCAGCGTTGGTACAGGGGGCGATCAGCCCCAGCATTTT. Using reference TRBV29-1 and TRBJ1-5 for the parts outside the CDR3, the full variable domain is SAVISQKPSRDICQRGTSLTIQCQVDSQVTMMFWYRQQPGQSLTLIATANQGSEATYESGFVIDKFPISRPNLTFSTLTVSNMSPEDSSIYLCSVGTGGDQPQHFGDGTRLSIL.

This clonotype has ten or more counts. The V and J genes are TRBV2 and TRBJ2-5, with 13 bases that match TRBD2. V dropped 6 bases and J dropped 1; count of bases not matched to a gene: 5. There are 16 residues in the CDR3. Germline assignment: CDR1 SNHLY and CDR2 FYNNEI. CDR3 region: CASSEGLAGLQETQYF. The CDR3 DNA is TGTGCCAGCAGCGAGGGACTAGCGGGGCTCCAAGAGACCCAGTACTTC.

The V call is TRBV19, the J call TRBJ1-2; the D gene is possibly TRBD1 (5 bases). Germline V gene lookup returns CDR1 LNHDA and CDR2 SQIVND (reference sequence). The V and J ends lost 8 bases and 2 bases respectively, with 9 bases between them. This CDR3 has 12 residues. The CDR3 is CASGALNYGYTF. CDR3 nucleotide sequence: TGTGCCAGTGGGGCGTTAAACTATGGCTACACCTTC. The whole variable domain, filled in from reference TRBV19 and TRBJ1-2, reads DGGITQSPKYLFRKEGQNVTLSCEQNLNHDAMYWYRQDPGQGLRLIYYSQIVNDFQKGDIAEGYSVSREKKESFPLTVTSAQKNPTAFYLCASGALNYGYTFGSGTRLTVV.

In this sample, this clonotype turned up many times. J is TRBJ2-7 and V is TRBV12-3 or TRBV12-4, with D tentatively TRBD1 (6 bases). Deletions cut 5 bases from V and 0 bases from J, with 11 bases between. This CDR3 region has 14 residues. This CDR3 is CASSPRTVSYEQYF. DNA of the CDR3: TGTGCCAGCAGTCCAAGGACAGTCTCCTACGAGCAGTACTTC.

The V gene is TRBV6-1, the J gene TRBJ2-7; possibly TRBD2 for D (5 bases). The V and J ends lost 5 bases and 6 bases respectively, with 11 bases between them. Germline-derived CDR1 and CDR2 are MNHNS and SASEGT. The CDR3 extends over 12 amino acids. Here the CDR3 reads CASSRTSPEQYF. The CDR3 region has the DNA TGTGCCAGCAGTCGTACTAGTCCCGAGCAGTACTTC.

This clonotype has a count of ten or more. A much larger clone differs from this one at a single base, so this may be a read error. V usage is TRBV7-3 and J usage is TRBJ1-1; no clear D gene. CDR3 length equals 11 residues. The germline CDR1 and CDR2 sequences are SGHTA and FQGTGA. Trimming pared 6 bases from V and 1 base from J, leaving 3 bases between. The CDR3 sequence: CASRSNTEAFF. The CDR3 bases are TGTGCCAGCAGGTCGAACACTGAAGCTTTCTTT.

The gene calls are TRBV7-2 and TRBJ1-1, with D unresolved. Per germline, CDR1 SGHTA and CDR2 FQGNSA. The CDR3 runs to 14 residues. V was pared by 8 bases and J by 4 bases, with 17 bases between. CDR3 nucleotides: TGTGCCAGCGGATCGGACCCACTCGGCACTGAAGCTTTCTTT. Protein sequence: CASGSDPLGTEAFF.

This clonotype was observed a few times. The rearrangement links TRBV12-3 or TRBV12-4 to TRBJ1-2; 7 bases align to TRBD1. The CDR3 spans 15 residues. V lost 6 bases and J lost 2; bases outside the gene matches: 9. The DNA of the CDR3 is TGTGCCAGCAGCAACCGGGGGACAGAGAACTATGGCTACACCTTC. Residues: CASSNRGTENYGYTF.